The 3 T cell receptor beta chains in this list originate from one sample, sequenced in a study of shared clonotypes between healthy human individuals. Libraries were prepared by immunoSEQ multiplex PCR; TCRdb keeps only in-frame clonotypes and omits some of them. The sample includes some 510,000 clones, less than 85% of them seen just once. The sample taken for sequencing was PBMCs. These receptors all stem from a woman aged 40 to 55 in good health. Some clones in this sample may be carry-over from other donors' samples.

The CDR3: CASSVTHSGLAGSNEQFF. For the CDR3, the DNA is TGTGCCAGCAGCGTAACCCACTCTGGACTAGCGGGATCCAATGAGCAGTTCTTC. This chain connects TRBV9 to TRBJ2-1; 12 bases line up with TRBD2. CDR3 length: 18 residues. The trim removed 1 base at V and 6 bases at J, leaving 11 bases unmatched. The V gene's germline CDR1 is SGDLS and CDR2 YYNGEE.

The CDR3 DNA is TGTGCCAGCAGCTCCCGTGGTAGCGGATACCAAGAGACCCAGTACTTC. Its protein is CASSSRGSGYQETQYF. The gene calls are TRBV11-2 and TRBJ2-5, with D possibly matching TRBD2 (6 bases). From germline, CDR1 is SGHAT and CDR2 FQNNGV. The CDR3 is 16 residues long. V lost 4 bases, J lost 0 bases, and 15 bases lay in between.

CDR3 sequence (DNA): TGTGCCAGCACCAGGACACCGGACGAGCAGTACTTC. Its protein is CASTRTPDEQYF. The chain links TRBV28 to TRBJ2-7; D is possibly TRBD1 (5 bases). Germline loops: CDR1 MDHEN, CDR2 SYDVKM. The CDR3 runs to 12 residues. The germline V and J ends were trimmed by 7 bases and 5 bases, with 12 bases remaining between them.